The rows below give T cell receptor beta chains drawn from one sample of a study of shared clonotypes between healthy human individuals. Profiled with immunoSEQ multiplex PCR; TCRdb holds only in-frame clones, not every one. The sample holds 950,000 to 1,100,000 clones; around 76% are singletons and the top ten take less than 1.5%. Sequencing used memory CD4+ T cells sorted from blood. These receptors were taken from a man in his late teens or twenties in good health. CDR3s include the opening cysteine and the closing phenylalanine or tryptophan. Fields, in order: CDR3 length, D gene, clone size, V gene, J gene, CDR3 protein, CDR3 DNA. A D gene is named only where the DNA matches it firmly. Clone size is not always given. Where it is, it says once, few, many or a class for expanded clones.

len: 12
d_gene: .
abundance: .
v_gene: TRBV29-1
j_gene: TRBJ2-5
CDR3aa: CSVESRGETQYF
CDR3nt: TGCAGCGTTGAGTCCAGGGGAGAGACCCAGTACTTC

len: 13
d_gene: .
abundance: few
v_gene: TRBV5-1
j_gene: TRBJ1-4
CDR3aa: CASSYGDNEKLFF
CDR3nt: TGCGCCAGCAGCTACGGGGATAATGAAAAACTGTTTTTT

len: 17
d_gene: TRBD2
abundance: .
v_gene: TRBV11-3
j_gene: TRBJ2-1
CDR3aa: CASSLGSAGGLYNEQFF
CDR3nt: TGTGCCAGCAGCTTAGGGTCGGCGGGAGGGCTCTACAATGAGCAGTTCTTC

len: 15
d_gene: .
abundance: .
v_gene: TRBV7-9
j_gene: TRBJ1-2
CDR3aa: CASSLTNGQLYGYTF
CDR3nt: TGTGCCAGCAGCTTAACCAATGGGCAGCTCTATGGCTACACCTTC

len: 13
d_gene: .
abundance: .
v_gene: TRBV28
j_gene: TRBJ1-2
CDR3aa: CASSLRGALGYTF
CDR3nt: TGTGCCAGCAGTTTACGGGGGGCGCTTGGCTACACCTTC

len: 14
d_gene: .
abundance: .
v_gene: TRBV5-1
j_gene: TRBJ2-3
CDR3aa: CASSLDHTTDTQYF
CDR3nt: TGCGCCAGCAGCTTGGATCACACCACAGATACGCAGTATTTT

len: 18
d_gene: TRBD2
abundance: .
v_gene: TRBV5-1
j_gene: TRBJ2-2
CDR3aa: CASSFGSSGRIEVGELFF
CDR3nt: TGCGCCAGCAGCTTCGGTTCTAGCGGGAGGATTGAAGTAGGGGAGCTGTTTTTT

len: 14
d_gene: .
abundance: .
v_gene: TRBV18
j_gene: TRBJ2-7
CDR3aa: CASSPPTPSYEQYF
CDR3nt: TGTGCCAGCTCACCACCGACACCCTCCTACGAGCAGTACTTC

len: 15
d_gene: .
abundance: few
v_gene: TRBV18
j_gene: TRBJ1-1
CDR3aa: CASSQAGTFYTEAFF
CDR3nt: TGTGCCAGCTCACAAGCCGGGACATTTTACACTGAAGCTTTCTTT

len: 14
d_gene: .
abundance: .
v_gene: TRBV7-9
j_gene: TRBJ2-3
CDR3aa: CASSLAAGADTQYF
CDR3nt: TGTGCCAGCAGCTTAGCCGCCGGTGCAGATACGCAGTATTTT

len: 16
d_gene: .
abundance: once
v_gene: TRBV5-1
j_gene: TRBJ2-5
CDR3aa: CASSPVPTGRQETQYF
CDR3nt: TGCGCCAGCAGCCCCGTCCCAACGGGCCGACAAGAGACCCAGTACTTC

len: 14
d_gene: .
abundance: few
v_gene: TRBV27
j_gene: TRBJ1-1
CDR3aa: CASSPQGLNTEAFF
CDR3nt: TGTGCCAGCAGTCCCCAGGGATTAAACACTGAAGCTTTCTTT

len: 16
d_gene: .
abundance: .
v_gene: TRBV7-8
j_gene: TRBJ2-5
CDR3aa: CASSSGGGLYRETQYF
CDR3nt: TGTGCCAGCAGTTCAGGGGGGGGACTATATAGGGAGACCCAGTACTTC

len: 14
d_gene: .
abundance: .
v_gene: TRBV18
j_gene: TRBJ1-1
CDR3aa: CASSQNGGGTEAFF
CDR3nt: TGTGCCAGCTCACAAAATGGGGGAGGCACTGAAGCTTTCTTT

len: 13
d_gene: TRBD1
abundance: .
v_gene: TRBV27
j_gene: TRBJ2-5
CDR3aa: CASRRDSQETQYF
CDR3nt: TGTGCCAGCAGACGGGACAGTCAAGAGACCCAGTACTTC

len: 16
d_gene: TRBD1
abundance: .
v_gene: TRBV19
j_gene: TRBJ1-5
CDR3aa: CASRTNDRGSNQPQHF
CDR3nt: TGTGCCAGTAGAACGAACGACAGGGGTAGCAATCAGCCCCAGCATTTT

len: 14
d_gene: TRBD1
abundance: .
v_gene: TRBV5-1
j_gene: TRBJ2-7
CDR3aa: CASSLMTGTYEQYF
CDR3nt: TGCGCCAGCAGCTTAATGACAGGGACCTACGAGCAGTACTTC

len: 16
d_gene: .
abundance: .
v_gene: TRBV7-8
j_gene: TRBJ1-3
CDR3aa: CASSLNRPGSGNTIYF
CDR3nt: TGTGCCAGCAGCTTAAACAGGCCCGGCTCTGGAAACACCATATATTTT

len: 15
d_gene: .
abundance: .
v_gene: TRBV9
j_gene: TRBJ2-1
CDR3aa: CASSPKGGENNEQFF
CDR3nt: TGTGCCAGCAGCCCGAAAGGTGGGGAAAACAATGAGCAGTTCTTC

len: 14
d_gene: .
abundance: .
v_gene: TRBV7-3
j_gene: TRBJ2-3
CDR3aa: CASTVGGPADTQYF
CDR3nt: TGTGCCAGCACCGTGGGGGGGCCCGCAGATACGCAGTATTTT

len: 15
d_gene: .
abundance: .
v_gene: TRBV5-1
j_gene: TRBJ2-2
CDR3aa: CASSFPEPNTGELFF
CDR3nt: TGCGCCAGCAGCTTTCCGGAGCCGAACACCGGGGAGCTGTTTTTT

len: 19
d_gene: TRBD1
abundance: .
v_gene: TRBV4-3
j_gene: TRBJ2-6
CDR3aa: CASSQDPGQGVSGANVLTF
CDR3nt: TGCGCCAGCAGCCAAGATCCAGGACAGGGGGTCTCTGGGGCCAACGTCCTGACTTTC

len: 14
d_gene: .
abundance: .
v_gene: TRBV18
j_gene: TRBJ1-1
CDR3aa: CASSPSGTNTEAFF
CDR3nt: TGTGCCAGCTCACCGTCAGGGACGAACACTGAAGCTTTCTTT

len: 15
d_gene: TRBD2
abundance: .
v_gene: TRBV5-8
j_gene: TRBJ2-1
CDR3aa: CASSLAAGGWNEQFF
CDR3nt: TGTGCCAGCAGCTTGGCGGCGGGGGGGTGGAATGAGCAGTTCTTC

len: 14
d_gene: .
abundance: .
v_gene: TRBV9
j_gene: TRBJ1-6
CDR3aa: CASSAGTTPGSLHF
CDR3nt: TGTGCCAGCAGCGCCGGGACAACTCCTGGGTCCCTCCACTTT

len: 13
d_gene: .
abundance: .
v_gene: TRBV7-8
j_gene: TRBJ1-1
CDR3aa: CASSLFSSTEAFF
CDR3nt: TGTGCCAGCAGCTTATTTAGTTCCACTGAAGCTTTCTTT

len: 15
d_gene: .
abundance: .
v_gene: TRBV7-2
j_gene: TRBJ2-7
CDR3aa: CASSLGRDTPYEQYF
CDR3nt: TGTGCCAGCAGCTTGGGGCGGGACACCCCCTACGAGCAGTACTTC

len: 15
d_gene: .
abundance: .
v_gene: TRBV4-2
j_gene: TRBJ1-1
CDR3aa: CASSSEQRDWGVAFF
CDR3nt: TGTGCCAGCAGCTCTGAGCAGCGGGATTGGGGGGTAGCTTTCTTT